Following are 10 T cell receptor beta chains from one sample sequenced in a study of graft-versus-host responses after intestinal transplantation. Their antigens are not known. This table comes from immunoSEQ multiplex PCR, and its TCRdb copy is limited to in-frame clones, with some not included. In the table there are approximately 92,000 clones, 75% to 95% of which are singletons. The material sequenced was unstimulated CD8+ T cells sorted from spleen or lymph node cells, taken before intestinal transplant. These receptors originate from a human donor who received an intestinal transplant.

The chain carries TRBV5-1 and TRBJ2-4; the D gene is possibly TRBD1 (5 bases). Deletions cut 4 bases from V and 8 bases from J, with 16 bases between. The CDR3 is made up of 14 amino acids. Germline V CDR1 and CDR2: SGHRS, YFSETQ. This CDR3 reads CASSLIPLGDIQYF. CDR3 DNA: TGCGCCAGCAGCCTAATTCCGTTAGGGGACATTCAGTACTTC.

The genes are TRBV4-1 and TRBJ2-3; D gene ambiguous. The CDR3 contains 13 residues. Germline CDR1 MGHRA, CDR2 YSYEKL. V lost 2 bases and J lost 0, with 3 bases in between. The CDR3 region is CASSQFSTDTQYF. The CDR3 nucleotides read TGCGCCAGCAGCCAATTTAGCACAGATACGCAGTATTTT.

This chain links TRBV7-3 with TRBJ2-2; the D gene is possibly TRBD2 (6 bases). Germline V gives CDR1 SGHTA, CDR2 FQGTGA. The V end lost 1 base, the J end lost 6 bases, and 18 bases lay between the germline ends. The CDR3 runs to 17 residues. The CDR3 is CASSLRTGVGRAGELFF. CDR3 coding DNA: TGTGCCAGCAGCTTAAGGACGGGAGTGGGTCGGGCCGGGGAGCTGTTTTTT.

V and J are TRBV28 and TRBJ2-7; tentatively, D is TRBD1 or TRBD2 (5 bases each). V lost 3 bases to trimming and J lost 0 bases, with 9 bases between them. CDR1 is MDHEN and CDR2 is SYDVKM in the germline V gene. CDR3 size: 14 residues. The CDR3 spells CASSFFGGSYEQYF. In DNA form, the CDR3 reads TGTGCCAGCAGTTTCTTTGGGGGCTCCTACGAGCAGTACTTC. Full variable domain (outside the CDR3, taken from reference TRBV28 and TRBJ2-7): DVKVTQSSRYLVKRTGEKVFLECVQDMDHENMFWYRQDPGLGLRLIYFSYDVKMKEKGDIPEGYSVSREKKERFSLILESASTNQTSMYLCASSFFGGSYEQYFGPGTRLTVT.

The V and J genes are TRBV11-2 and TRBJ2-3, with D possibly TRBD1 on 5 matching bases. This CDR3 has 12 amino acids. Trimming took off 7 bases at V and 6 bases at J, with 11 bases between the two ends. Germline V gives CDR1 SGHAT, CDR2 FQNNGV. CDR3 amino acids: CASTVSGDTQYF. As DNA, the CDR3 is TGTGCCAGCACGGTCTCAGGGGATACGCAGTATTTT.

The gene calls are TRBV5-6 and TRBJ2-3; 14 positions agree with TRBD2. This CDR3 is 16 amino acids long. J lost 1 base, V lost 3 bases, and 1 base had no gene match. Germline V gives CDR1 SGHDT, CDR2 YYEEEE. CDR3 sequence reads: CASSSGLAGGTDTQYF. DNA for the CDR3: TGTGCCAGCAGCTCGGGACTAGCGGGGGGCACAGATACGCAGTATTTT.

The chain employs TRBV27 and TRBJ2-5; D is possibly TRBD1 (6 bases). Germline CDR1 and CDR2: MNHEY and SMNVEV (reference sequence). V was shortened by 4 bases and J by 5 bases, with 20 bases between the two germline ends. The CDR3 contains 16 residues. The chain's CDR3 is CASSSEHFDRPETQYF. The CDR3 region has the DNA TGTGCCAGCAGTTCCGAACATTTTGACAGGCCGGAGACCCAGTACTTC.

The CDR3 DNA is TGCAGCGTAAGGGACGGCCCCTACGAGCAGTACTTC. Its translation is CSVRDGPYEQYF. V and J are TRBV29-1 and TRBJ2-7, with D perhaps given as TRBD1 or TRBD2 (5 bases each). CDR1 and CDR2 from the germline V gene are SQVTM and ANQGSEA. The V and J ends lost 6 bases and 2 bases respectively, with 11 bases between them. The CDR3 is 12 residues long.

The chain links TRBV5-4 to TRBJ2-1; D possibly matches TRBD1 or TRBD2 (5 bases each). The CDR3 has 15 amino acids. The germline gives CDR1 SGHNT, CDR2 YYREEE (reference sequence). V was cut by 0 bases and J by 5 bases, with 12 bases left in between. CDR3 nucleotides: TGTGCCAGCAGCTTGGTGACGGGGCCAGACAATGAGCAGTTCTTC. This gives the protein CASSLVTGPDNEQFF.

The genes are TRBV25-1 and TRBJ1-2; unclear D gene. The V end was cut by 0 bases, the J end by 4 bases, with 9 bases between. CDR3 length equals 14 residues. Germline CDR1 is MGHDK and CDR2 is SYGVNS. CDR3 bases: TGTGCCAGCAGTGAATATTGGCAGACCTATGGCTACACCTTC. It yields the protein CASSEYWQTYGYTF.